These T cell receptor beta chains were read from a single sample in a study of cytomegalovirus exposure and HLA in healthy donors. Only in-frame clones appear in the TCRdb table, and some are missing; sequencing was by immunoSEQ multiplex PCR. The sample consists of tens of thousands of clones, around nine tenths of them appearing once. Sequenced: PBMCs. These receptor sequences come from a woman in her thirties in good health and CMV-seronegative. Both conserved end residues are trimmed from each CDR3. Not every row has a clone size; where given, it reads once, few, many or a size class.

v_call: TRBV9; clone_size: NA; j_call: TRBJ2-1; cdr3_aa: ASSPEGVSSYNEQF
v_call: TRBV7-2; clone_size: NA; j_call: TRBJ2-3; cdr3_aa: ASRPGAGADTQY
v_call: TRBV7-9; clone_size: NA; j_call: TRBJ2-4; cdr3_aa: ASSFSGRGDIQY
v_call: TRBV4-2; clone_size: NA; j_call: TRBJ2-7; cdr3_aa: ASSQDLTGITYEQY
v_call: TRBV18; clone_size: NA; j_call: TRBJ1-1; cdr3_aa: ASSPGTGASNEAF
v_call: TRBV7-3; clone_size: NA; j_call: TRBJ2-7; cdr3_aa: ASSLPGGAGTYEQY
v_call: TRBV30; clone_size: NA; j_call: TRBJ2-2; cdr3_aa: AWGTQGLGELF
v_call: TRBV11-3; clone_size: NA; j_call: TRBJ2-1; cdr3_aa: ASSLESPLASDNEQF
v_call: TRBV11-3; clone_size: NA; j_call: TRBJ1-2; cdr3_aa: ASSHGERRGLCCGYT
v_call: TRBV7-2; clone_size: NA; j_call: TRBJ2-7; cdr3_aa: ASSFSLAGGNYEQY
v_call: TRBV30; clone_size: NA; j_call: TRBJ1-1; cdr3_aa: AWATGASTEAF
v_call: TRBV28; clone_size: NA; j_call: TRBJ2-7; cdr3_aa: ASSFDGQGKRSSDEQY
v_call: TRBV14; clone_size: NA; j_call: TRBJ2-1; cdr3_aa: ASSLVGGRAEQF
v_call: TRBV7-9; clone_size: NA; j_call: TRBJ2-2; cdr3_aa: ASSSGLVGSHTGELF
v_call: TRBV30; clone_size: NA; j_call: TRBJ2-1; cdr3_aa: AWSGGTSNEQF
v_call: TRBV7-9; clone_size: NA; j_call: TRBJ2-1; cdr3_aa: ASSSLDVF
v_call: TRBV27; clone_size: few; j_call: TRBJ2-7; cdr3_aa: ASMKPGVNYEQY
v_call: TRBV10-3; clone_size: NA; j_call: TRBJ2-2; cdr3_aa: ASTRENDGELF
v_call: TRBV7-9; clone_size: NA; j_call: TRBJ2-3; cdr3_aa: ASRSIGTASTDTQY
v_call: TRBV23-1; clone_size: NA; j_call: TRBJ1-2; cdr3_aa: ASSQTGQGAYGYT
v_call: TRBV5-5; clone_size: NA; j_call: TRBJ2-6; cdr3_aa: ASSFTGGRSSGANVLT
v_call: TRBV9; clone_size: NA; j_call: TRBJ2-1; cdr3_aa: ASSVRPPGQGVIEQF
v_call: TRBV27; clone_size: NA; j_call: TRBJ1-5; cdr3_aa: ASSRLSDTNQPQH
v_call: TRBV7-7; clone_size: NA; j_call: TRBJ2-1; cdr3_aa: ASSSSLAGGFNEQF
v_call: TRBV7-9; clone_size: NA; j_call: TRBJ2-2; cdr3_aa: ASSSYTGELF
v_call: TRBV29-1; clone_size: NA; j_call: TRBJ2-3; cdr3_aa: SVESGLITDTQY
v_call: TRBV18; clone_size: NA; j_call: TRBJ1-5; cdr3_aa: ASSPGGGDQPQH
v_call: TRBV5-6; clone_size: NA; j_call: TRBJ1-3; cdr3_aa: ASSILQGAAGNTIY
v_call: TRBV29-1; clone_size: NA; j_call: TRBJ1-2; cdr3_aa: SVPDRGDYYT
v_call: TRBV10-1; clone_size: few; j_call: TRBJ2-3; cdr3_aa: ASSVGGRADTQY
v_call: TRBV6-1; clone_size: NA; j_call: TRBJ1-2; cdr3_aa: ASSEGGSRDGYT
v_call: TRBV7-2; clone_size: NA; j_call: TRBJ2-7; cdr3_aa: ASSLGLRESYEQY
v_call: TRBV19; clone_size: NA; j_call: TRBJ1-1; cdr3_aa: ASSGRGRGSTEAF
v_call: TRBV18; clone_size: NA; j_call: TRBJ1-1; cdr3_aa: ASSPKDRVPTNTEAF
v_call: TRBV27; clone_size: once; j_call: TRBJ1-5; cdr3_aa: ASSPDRGLNQPQH
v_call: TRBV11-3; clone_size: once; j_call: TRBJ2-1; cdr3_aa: ASSLGAGSNEQF
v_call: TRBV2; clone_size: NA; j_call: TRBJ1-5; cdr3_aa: ASSGQGDQPQH
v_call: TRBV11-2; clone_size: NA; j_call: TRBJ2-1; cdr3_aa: ASSLVEGNEQF
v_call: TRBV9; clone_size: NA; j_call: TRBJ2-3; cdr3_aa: ASSVDGTRGTDTQY